Listed here is a single TCR beta chain. Self-reported history from a screening survey and questionnaire set each donor's cohort. Generated by immunoSEQ multiplex PCR, the TCRdb table keeps only in-frame clones and is missing some. The repertoire holds around 390,000 clones, with approximately 90% as singletons. This sample was included in a study of blood T cell repertoires in COVID-19. Turning to the study itself: PBMCs, B-cell-depleted T cells, or T cells were the source of the cDNA or gDNA that made up the material.

The specimen sequenced was PBMCs or T cells enriched from blood (not recorded which). This clonotype was obtained from a woman aged 50 to 60 who had recovered from COVID-19.

The CDR3 spells CATRLAGGRNTGELFF. The CDR3 DNA follows: TGTGCCACCCGACTAGCGGGGGGCCGGAACACCGGGGAGCTGTTTTTT. The V call is TRBV10-3, the J call TRBJ2-2, with 13 positions matching TRBD2. The J segment lost 1 base and the V segment lost 10 bases, leaving 6 bases of the junction unmatched. The length of the CDR3 is 16 residues. CDR1 is ENHRY and CDR2 is SYGVKD in the germline V gene.